This T cell receptor (beta chain) was recovered during a study of monozygotic twins with inflammatory bowel disease. Notes on the study in general: Whether twins were concordant or discordant made no difference to repertoire similarity, possibly from limited power. The data did not back a single strong IBD-associated clonotype or signal.

With respect to this clonotype: Its antigen is currently unknown.

Germline CDR1 is LNHDA and CDR2 is SQIVND (reference sequence). The CDR3 totals 14 residues. Input per TCR library consisted of about 3.5 ug of total RNA. UMIs containing a 6-nucleotide sample barcode were added via template switching. TCRdb re-called the 5' RACE reads; every CDR3 protein appears as one record, without DNA. The sample has some 450,000 distinct CDR3 sequences. Input material: blood. The chain uses TRBV19 and TRBJ2-2; without DNA, the TCRdb call of TRBD1 cannot be checked. This TCR derives from a human donor with ulcerative colitis or Crohn's disease, or a healthy co-twin of an affected twin (not recorded which). CDR3 sequence reads: CAISASIRGGELFF.